These T cell receptor beta chains were read from a single sample in a study of control samples from healthy donors and cancer patients. Data came from immunoSEQ multiplex PCR; TCRdb stores just in-frame clones and leaves some out. The sample holds about 160,000 clones, approximately 94% seen once. Sequenced: PBMCs. The receptors were sampled from a man aged 55 to 70 with colorectal cancer. The conserved cysteine and the conserved F or W are not part of the CDR3 here. Fields, in order: V gene, CDR3 length, CDR3 protein.

v_call: TRBV6-5
cdr3_length: 11
cdr3_aa: ASRQSYNSPLH

v_call: TRBV7-2
cdr3_length: 11
cdr3_aa: ATRTGGNSPLH

v_call: TRBV27
cdr3_length: 13
cdr3_aa: ASSPRAQGTETQY

v_call: TRBV3-1/TRBV3-2
cdr3_length: 13
cdr3_aa: ASSPPEVSNEKLF

v_call: TRBV27
cdr3_length: 13
cdr3_aa: ASSRGQRTSYEQY

v_call: TRBV5-1
cdr3_length: 14
cdr3_aa: ASSLSPTGGYYEQY

v_call: TRBV7-2
cdr3_length: 12
cdr3_aa: ASSARQGYTEAF

v_call: TRBV30
cdr3_length: 10
cdr3_aa: ACTTGANVLT

v_call: TRBV25-1
cdr3_length: 14
cdr3_aa: ASSRTGTGVGNTIY

v_call: TRBV5-1
cdr3_length: 13
cdr3_aa: ASSLAGQAENTIY

v_call: TRBV20-1
cdr3_length: 13
cdr3_aa: SASETGGIYNEQF

v_call: TRBV14
cdr3_length: 12
cdr3_aa: ASSQVVGRETQY

v_call: TRBV23-1
cdr3_length: 17
cdr3_aa: ASSPGQGNRRISREKLF

v_call: TRBV3-1/TRBV3-2
cdr3_length: 11
cdr3_aa: ASSQEQGGEQY

v_call: TRBV27
cdr3_length: 11
cdr3_aa: ASKPGPNYGYT

v_call: TRBV6-5
cdr3_length: 12
cdr3_aa: ASFPGGITGELF

v_call: TRBV2
cdr3_length: 14
cdr3_aa: ASSEMGTLLRETQY

v_call: TRBV5-1
cdr3_length: 14
cdr3_aa: ASSLGDRGLNEKLF

v_call: TRBV9
cdr3_length: 13
cdr3_aa: ASSVGRAPRHEQY

v_call: TRBV7-2
cdr3_length: 13
cdr3_aa: ASSFTSGGYYEQY